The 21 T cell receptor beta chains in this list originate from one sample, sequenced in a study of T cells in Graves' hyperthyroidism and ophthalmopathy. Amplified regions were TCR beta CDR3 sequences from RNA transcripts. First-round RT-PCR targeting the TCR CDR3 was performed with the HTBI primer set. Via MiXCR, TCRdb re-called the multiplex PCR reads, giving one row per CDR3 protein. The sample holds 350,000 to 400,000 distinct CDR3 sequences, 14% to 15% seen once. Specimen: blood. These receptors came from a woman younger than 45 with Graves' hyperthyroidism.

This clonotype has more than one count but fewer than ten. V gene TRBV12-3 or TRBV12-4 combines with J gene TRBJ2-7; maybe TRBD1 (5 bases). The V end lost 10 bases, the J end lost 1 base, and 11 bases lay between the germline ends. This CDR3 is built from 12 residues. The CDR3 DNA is TGTGCCAACTGGACACGTTCCTACGAGCAGTACTTC. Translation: CANWTRSYEQYF.

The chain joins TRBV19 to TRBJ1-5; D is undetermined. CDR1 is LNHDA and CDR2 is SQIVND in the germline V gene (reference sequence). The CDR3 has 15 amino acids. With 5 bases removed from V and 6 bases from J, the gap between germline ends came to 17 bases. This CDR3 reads CASSLGQLGVQPQHF. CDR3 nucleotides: TGTGCCAGTAGTTTGGGTCAATTAGGAGTTCAGCCCCAGCATTTT.

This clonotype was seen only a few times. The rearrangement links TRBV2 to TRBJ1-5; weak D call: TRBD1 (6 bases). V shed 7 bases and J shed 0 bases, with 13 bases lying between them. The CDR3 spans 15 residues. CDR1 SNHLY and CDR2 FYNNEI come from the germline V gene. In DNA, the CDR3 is TGTGCCAGCAACCAGGACAGAACTAGCAATCAGCCCCAGCATTTT. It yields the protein CASNQDRTSNQPQHF.

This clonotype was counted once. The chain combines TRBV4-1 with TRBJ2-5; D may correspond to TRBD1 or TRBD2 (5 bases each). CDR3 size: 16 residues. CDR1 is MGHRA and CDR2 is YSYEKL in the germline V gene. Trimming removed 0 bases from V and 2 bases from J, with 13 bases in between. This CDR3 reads CASSQETTKGQETQYF. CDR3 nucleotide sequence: TGCGCCAGCAGCCAAGAAACGACTAAGGGGCAAGAGACCCAGTACTTC.

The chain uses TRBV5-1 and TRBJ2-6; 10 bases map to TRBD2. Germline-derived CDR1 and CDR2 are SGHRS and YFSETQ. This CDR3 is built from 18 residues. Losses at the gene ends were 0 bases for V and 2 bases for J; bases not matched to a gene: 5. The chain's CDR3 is CASSLEAGGPPGANVLTF. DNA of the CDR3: TGCGCCAGCAGCTTGGAAGCGGGAGGGCCTCCTGGGGCCAACGTCCTGACTTTC.

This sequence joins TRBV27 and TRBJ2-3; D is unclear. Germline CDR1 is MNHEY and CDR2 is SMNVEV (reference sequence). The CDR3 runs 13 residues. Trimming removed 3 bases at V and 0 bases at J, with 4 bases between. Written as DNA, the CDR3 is TGTGCCAGCAGTTTCTTTAGCACAGATACGCAGTATTTT. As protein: CASSFFSTDTQYF.

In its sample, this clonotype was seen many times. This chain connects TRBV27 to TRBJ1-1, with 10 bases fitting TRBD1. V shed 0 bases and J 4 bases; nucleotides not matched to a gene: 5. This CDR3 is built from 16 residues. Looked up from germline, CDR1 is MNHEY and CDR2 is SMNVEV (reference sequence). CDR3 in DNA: TGTGCCAGCAGTTTATCCGGGACAGGGGAAGGCACTGAAGCTTTCTTT. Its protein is CASSLSGTGEGTEAFF.

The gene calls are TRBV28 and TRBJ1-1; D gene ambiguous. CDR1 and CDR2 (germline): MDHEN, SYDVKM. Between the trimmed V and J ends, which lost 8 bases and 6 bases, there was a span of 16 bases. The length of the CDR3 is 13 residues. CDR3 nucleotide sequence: TGTGCCAGCTTACCTCCCTGGAGGGCTGAAGCTTTCTTT. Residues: CASLPPWRAEAFF.

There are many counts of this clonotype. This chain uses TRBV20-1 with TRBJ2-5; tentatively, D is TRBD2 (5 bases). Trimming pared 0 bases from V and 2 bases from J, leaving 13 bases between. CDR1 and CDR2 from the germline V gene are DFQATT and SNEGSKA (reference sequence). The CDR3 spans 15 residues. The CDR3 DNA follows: TGCAGTGCTAGAGATCTTAGGAGGCCACAAGAGACCCAGTACTTC. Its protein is CSARDLRRPQETQYF.

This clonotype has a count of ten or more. The CDR3 loop is CASSQDRTSYEQYF. The DNA of the CDR3 is TGTGCCAGCAGCCAAGATCGCACCTCCTACGAGCAGTACTTC. This chain links TRBV4-2 with TRBJ2-7; no clear D. Trimming left V 0 bases short and J 0 bases short, with 6 bases between. Germline CDR1 LGHNA, CDR2 YNFKEQ. The CDR3 sequence is 14 residues long.

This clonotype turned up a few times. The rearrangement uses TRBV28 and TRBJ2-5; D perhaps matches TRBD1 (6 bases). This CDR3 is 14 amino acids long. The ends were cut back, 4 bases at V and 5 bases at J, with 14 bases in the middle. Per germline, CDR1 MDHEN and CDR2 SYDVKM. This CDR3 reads CASSSTGTMETQYF. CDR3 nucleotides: TGTGCCAGCAGTTCGACCGGGACAATGGAGACCCAGTACTTC.

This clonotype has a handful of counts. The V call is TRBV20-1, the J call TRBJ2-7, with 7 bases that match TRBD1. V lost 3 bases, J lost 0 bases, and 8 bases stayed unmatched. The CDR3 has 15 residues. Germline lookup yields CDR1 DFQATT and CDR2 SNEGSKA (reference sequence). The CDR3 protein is CSARAPGQSSYEQYF. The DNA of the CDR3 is TGCAGTGCTAGGGCCCCGGGACAGAGCTCCTACGAGCAGTACTTC.

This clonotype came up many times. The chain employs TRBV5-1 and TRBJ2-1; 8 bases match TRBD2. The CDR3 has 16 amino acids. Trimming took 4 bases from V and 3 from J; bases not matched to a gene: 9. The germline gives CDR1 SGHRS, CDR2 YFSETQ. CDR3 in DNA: TGCGCCAGCAGCCCGGGGGGACTAGTCTTCTACAATGAGCAGTTCTTC. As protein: CASSPGGLVFYNEQFF.

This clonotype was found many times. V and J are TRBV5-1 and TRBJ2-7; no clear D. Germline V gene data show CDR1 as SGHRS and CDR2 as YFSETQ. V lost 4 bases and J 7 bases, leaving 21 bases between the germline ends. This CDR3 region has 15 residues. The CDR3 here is CASSRDGSQPTEQYF. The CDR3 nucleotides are TGCGCCAGCAGCAGAGATGGCTCCCAGCCTACGGAGCAGTACTTC.

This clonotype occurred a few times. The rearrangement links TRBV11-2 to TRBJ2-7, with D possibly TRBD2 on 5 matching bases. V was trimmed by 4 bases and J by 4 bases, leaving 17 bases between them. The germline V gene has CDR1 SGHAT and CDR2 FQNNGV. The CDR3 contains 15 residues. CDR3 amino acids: CASSSVPGLAYEQYF. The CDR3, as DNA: TGTGCCAGCAGCTCGGTACCGGGGTTGGCGTACGAGCAGTACTTC. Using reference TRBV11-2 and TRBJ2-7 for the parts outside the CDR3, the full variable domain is EAGVAQSPRYKIIEKRQSVAFWCNPISGHATLYWYQQILGQGPKLLIQFQNNGVVDDSQLPKDRFSAERLKGVDSTLKIQPAKLEDSAVYLCASSSVPGLAYEQYFGPGTRLTVT.

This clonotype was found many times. CDR3 bases: TGTGCCAGCAGCGGGTCCCCGGGACTTTACTACGAGCAGTACTTC. The encoded protein is CASSGSPGLYYEQYF. V usage is TRBV9 and J usage is TRBJ2-7, with D perhaps matching TRBD2 (6 bases). Germline V gene lookup returns CDR1 SGDLS and CDR2 YYNGEE. This CDR3 region has 15 residues. The V end was cut by 3 bases, the J end by 3 bases, with 16 bases between.

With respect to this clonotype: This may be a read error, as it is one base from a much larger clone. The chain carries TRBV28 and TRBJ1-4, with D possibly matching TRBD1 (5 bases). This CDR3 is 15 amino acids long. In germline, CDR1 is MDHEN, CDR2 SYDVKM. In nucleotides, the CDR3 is TGTGCCAGCAGTTTCCGAGCCCGGGGGAGTGAAAAACTGGTTTTT. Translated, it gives CASSFRARGSEKLVF.

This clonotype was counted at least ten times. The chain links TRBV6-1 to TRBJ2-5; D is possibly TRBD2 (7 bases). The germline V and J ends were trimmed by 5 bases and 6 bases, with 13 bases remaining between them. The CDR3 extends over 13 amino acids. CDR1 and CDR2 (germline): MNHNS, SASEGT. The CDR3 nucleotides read TGTGCCAGCAGTCAACAGGGAGGGCAGACCCAGTACTTC. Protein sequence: CASSQQGGQTQYF.

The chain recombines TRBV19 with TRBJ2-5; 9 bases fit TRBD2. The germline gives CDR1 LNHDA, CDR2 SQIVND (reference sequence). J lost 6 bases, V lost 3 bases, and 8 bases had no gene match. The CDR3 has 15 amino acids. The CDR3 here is CASSIAGLAMKTQYF. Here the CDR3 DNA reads TGTGCCAGTAGTATCGCTGGACTAGCGATGAAGACCCAGTACTTC.

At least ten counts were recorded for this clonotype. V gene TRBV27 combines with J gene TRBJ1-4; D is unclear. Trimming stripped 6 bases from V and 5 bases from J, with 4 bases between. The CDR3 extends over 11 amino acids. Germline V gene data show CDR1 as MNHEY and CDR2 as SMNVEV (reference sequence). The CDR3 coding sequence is TGTGCCAGCAGGGGGAATGAAAAACTGTTTTTT. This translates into CASRGNEKLFF.

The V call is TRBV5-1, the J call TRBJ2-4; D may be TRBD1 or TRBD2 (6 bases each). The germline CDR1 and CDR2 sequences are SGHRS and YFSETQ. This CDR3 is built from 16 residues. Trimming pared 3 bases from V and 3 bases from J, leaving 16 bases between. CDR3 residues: CASSSQGGRVKNIQYF. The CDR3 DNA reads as TGCGCCAGCAGCTCACAGGGAGGACGAGTCAAAAACATTCAGTACTTC.